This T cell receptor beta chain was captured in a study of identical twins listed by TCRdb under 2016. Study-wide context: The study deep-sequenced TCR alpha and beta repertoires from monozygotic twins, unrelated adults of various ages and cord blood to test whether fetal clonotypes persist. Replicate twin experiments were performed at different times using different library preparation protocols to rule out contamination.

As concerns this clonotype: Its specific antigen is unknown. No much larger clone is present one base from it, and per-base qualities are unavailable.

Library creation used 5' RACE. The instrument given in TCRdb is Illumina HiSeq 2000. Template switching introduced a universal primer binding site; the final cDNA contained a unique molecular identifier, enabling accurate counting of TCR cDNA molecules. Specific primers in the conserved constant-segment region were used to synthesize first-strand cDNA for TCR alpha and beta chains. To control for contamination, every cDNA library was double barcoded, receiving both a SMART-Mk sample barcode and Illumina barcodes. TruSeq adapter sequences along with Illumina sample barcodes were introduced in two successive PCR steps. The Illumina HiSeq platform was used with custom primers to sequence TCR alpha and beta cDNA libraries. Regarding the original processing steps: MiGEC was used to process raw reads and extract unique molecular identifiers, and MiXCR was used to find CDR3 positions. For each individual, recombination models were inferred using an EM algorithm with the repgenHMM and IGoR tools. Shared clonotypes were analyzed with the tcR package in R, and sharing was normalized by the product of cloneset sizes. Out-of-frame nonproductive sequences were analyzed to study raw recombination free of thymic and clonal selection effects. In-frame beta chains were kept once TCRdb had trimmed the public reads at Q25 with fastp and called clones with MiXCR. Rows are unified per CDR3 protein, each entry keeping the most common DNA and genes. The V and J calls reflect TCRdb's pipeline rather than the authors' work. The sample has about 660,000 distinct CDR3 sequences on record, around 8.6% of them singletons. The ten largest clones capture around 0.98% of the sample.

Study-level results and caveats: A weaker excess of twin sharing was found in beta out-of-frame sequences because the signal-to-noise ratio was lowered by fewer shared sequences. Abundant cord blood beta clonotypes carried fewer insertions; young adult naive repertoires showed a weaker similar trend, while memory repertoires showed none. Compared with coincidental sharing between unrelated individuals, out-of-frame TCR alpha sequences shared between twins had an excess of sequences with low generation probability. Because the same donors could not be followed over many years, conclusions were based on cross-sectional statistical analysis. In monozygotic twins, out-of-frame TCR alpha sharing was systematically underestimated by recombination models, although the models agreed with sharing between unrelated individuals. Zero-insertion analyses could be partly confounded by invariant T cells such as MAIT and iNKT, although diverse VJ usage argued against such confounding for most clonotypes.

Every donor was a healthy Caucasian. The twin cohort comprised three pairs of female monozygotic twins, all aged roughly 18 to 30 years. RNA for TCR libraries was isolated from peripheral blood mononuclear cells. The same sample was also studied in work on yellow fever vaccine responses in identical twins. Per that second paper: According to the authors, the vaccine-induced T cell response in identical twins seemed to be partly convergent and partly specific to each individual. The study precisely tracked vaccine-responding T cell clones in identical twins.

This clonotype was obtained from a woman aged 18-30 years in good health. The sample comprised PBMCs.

Here is the DNA: TGTGCCAGCAGCCCCGTAGCGGGGGATAGCTCCTACGAGCAGTACTTC. Protein translation: CASSPVAGDSSYEQYF. This receptor chain uses TRBV7-9 and TRBJ2-7, with 9 central nucleotides matching TRBD2. The CDR3, cysteine through phenylalanine, is 16 amino acids long. Just the 48-base CDR3 DNA is kept, in frame starting at base 1. CDR1 and CDR2 are read off the germline V gene (reference sequence) as SEHNR and FQNEAQ. Germline trimming amounts to 5 bases on V and 0 bases on J, with 8 as the count of junction bases outside the gene matches.